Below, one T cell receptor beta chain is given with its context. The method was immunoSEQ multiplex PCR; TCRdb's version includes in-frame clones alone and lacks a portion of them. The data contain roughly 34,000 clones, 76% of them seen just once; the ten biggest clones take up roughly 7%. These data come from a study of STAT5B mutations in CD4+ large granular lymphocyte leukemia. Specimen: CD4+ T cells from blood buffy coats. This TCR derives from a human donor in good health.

CDR3 residues: CASSSGGPANTQYF. As DNA, the CDR3 is TGTGCCAGCAGCTCGGGGGGGCCAGCCAATACGCAGTATTTT. The rearrangement joins TRBV7-2 to TRBJ2-3; 8 nucleotides align to TRBD2. Per germline, CDR1 SGHTA and CDR2 FQGNSA. The V segment lost 4 bases and the J segment 7 bases; nucleotides outside the gene matches: 7. This CDR3 contains 14 residues.